This T cell receptor beta chain derives from a study of blood T cell repertoires in COVID-19. Looking at the study overall: Sites across the United States, Italy and Spain contributed samples from acute and convalescent COVID-19. The analysed material was cDNA or gDNA that came from T cells, B-cell-depleted T cells, or PBMCs.

Authors' processing steps: Amplification of reference gene primers provided the estimated nucleated cell counts. Here immunoSEQ multiplex PCR was the method, and the copy in TCRdb shows in-frame clones only, minus some. The DNA was the basis for D and trimming; V, J and clone size are from that table. The table lists under 200,000 clones, about 83% of them singletons. Researchers sorted participants into cohorts using their self-reported clinical history. Germline V gene data show CDR1 as KGHSH and CDR2 as LQKENI. V was pared by 2 bases and J by 7 bases, with 15 bases between. The CDR3 is 16 residues long.

The receptor comes from a woman aged 45 to 65 in a cohort exposed to, infected with or recovered from COVID-19 (not recorded which). Material for sequencing was PBMCs or T cells enriched from blood (not recorded which). The chain joins TRBV18 to TRBJ2-6; no reliable D call. CDR3 sequence reads: CASSPGASGIANVLTF. The CDR3 DNA follows: TGTGCCAGCTCACCAGGAGCGAGTGGTATAGCCAACGTCCTGACTTTC.